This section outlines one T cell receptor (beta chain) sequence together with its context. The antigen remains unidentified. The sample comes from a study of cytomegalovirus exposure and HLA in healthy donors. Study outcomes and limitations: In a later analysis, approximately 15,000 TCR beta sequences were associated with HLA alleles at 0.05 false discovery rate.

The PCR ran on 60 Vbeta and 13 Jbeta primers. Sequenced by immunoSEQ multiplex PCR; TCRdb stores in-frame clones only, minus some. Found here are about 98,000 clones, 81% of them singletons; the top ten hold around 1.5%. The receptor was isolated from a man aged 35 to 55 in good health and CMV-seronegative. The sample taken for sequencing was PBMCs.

The CDR3 DNA reads TGTGCCAGCACCGGGGGGGGAGAGACCCAGTACTTC. Translation: CASTGGGETQYF. The genes are TRBV27 and TRBJ2-5; the match to TRBD2 covers 8 bases. The V gene's germline CDR1 is MNHEY and CDR2 SMNVEV (reference sequence). This CDR3 contains 12 residues. V lost 7 bases and J lost 4; bases outside the gene matches: 2.